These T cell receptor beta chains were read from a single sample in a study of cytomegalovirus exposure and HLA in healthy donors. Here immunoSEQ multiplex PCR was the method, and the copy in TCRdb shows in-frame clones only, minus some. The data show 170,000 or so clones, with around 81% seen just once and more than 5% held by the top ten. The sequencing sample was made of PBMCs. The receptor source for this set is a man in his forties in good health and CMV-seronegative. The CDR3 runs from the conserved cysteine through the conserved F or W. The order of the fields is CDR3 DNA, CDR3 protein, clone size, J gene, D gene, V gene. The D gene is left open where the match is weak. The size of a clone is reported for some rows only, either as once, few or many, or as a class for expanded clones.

CDR3 DNA: TGTGCCAGCAGTTGGGGGCTGAACACCGGGGAGCTGTTTTTT
CDR3 protein: CASSWGLNTGELFF
clone size: .
J gene: TRBJ2-2
D gene: .
V gene: TRBV25-1

CDR3 DNA: TGTGCCAGCAGCCCAACAGGGGTTGGTCAGCCCCAGCATTTT
CDR3 protein: CASSPTGVGQPQHF
clone size: .
J gene: TRBJ1-5
D gene: TRBD1
V gene: TRBV7-2

CDR3 DNA: TGCGCCAGCAGCCTTTACAATGAGCAGTTCTTC
CDR3 protein: CASSLYNEQFF
clone size: .
J gene: TRBJ2-1
D gene: .
V gene: TRBV5-1

CDR3 DNA: TGTGCCAGCTCACCTTCAGGGGATCGTCAGCCCCAGCATTTT
CDR3 protein: CASSPSGDRQPQHF
clone size: .
J gene: TRBJ1-5
D gene: .
V gene: TRBV18

CDR3 DNA: TGCGCCAGCAGCCCCGAGGGACAGGGAGGCGAAAAACTGTTTTTT
CDR3 protein: CASSPEGQGGEKLFF
clone size: .
J gene: TRBJ1-4
D gene: TRBD1
V gene: TRBV4-3

CDR3 DNA: TGTGCCAGCAGCCGGGACTTCTATGGCTACACCTTC
CDR3 protein: CASSRDFYGYTF
clone size: .
J gene: TRBJ1-2
D gene: .
V gene: TRBV5-4

CDR3 DNA: TGCGCCAGCAGCTTGGGGGAGCGGGAGGCCGACTACGAGCAGTACTTC
CDR3 protein: CASSLGEREADYEQYF
clone size: .
J gene: TRBJ2-7
D gene: TRBD2
V gene: TRBV5-1

CDR3 DNA: TGTGCCATCAGTGAGGGGGCAGGGGACAATGAGCAGTTCTTC
CDR3 protein: CAISEGAGDNEQFF
clone size: .
J gene: TRBJ2-1
D gene: .
V gene: TRBV10-3

CDR3 DNA: TGTGCCAGTAGTTTGGGGGGAGGCTACAATGAGCAGTTCTTC
CDR3 protein: CASSLGGGYNEQFF
clone size: .
J gene: TRBJ2-1
D gene: .
V gene: TRBV19

CDR3 DNA: TGTGCCAGTATTCGGGGGAGGTACACTGAAGCTTTCTTT
CDR3 protein: CASIRGRYTEAFF
clone size: few
J gene: TRBJ1-1
D gene: .
V gene: TRBV19

CDR3 DNA: TGTGCCAGCAGTTACCAGGGCGCTAATTCACCCCTCCACTTT
CDR3 protein: CASSYQGANSPLHF
clone size: .
J gene: TRBJ1-6
D gene: .
V gene: TRBV6-5

CDR3 DNA: TGTGCCAGCAGTTTAGGGTCGAGGGATGGCTACACCTTC
CDR3 protein: CASSLGSRDGYTF
clone size: few
J gene: TRBJ1-2
D gene: .
V gene: TRBV28

CDR3 DNA: TGTGCCAGTTCGACACAGGGGGCGACCGAGCAGTACTTC
CDR3 protein: CASSTQGATEQYF
clone size: .
J gene: TRBJ2-7
D gene: TRBD1
V gene: TRBV19

CDR3 DNA: TGTGCCTGGAGTGGGGGGACTGCAGCCTACGAGCAGTACTTC
CDR3 protein: CAWSGGTAAYEQYF
clone size: .
J gene: TRBJ2-7
D gene: .
V gene: TRBV30

CDR3 DNA: TGTGCCAGCAGTTTCCGCGGGTCATATGGCTACACCTTC
CDR3 protein: CASSFRGSYGYTF
clone size: .
J gene: TRBJ1-2
D gene: .
V gene: TRBV27

CDR3 DNA: TGTGCCAGCAGTTACGACAGGGGCCAGCCCCAGCATTTT
CDR3 protein: CASSYDRGQPQHF
clone size: .
J gene: TRBJ1-5
D gene: TRBD1
V gene: TRBV6-5

CDR3 DNA: TGTGCCAGTAGGGGGGCAGTTGTTCAGCCCCAGCATTTT
CDR3 protein: CASRGAVVQPQHF
clone size: .
J gene: TRBJ1-5
D gene: .
V gene: TRBV19

CDR3 DNA: TGCGCCAGCAGCTTGGAAACAGGGGGCGGCACAGATACGCAGTATTTT
CDR3 protein: CASSLETGGGTDTQYF
clone size: .
J gene: TRBJ2-3
D gene: TRBD1
V gene: TRBV5-1

CDR3 DNA: TGCGCCAGCAGCCGACTAACGGGTGACACTGAAGCTTTCTTT
CDR3 protein: CASSRLTGDTEAFF
clone size: .
J gene: TRBJ1-1
D gene: .
V gene: TRBV4-1

CDR3 DNA: TGTGCCAGCAGCGATCAGATATCGGGGGGCAGTTCACCCCTCCACTTT
CDR3 protein: CASSDQISGGSSPLHF
clone size: medium-sized
J gene: TRBJ1-6
D gene: .
V gene: TRBV7-9

CDR3 DNA: TGCGCCAGCAGCCAAGACAGGGGGCTAGCGGCGTACGAGCAGTACTTC
CDR3 protein: CASSQDRGLAAYEQYF
clone size: .
J gene: TRBJ2-7
D gene: .
V gene: TRBV4-1

CDR3 DNA: TGTGCCTGGGCCAACAGTGGCAATCAGCCCCAGCATTTT
CDR3 protein: CAWANSGNQPQHF
clone size: .
J gene: TRBJ1-5
D gene: .
V gene: TRBV30